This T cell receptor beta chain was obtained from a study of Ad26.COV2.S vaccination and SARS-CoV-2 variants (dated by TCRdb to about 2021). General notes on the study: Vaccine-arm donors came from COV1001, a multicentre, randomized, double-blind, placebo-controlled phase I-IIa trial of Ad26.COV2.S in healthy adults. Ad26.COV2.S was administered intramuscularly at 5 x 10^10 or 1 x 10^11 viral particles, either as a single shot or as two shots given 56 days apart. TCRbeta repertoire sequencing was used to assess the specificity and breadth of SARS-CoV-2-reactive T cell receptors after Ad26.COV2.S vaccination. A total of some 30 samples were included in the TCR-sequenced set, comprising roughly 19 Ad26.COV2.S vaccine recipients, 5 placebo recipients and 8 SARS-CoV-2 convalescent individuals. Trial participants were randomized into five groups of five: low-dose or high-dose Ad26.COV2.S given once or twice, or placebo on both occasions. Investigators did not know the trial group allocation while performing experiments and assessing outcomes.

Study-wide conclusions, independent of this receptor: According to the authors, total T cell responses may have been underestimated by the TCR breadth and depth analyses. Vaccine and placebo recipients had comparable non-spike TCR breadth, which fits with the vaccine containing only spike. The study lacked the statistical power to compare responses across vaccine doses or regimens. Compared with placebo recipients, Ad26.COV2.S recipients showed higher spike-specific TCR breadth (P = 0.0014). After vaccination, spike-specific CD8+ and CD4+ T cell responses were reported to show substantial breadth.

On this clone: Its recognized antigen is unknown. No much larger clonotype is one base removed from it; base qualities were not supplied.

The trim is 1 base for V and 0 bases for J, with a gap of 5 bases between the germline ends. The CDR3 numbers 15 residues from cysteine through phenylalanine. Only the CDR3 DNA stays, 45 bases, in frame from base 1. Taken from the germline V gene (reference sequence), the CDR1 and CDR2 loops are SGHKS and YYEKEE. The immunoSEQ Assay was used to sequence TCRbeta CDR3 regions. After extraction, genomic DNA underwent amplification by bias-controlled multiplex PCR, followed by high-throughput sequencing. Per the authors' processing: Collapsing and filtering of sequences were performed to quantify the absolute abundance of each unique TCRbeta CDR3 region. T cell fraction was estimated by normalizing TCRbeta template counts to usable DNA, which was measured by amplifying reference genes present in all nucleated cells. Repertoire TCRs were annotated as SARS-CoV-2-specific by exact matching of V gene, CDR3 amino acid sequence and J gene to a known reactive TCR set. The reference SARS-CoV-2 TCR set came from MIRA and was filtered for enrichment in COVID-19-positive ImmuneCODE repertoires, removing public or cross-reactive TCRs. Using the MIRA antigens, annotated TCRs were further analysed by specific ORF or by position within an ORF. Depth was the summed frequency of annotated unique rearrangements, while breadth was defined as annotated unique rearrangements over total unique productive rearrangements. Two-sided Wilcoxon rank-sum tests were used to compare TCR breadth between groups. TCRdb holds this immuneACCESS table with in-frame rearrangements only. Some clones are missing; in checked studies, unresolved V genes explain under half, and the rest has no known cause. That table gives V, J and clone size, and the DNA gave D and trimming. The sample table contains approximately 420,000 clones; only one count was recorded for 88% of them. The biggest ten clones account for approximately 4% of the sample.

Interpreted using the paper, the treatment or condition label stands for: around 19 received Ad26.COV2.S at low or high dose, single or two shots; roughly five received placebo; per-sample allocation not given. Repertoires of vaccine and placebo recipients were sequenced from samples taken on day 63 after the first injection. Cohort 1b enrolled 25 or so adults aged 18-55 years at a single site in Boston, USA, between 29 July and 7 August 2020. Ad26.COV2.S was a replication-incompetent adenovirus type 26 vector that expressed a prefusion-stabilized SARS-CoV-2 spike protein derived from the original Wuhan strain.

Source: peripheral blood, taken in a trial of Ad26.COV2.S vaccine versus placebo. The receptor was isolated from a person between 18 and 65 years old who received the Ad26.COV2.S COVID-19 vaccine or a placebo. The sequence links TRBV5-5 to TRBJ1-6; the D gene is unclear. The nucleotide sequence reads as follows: TGTGCCAGCAGCTTGTATAGCTCCTATAATTCACCCCTCCACTTT. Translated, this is CASSLYSSYNSPLHF.